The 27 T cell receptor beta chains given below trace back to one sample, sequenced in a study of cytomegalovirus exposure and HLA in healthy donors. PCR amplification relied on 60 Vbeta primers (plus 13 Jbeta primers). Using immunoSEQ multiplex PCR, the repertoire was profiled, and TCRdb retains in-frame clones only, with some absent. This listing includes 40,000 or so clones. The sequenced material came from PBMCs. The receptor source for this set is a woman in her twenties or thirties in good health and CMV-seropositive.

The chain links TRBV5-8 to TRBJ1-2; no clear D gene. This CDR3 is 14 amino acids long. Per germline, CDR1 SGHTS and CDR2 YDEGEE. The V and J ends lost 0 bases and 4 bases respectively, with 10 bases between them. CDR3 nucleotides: TGTGCCAGCAGCTTGGTACGGAGGGCCTATGGCTACACCTTC. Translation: CASSLVRRAYGYTF.

CDR3 sequence (DNA): TGTGCCAGCAGATCGCTAGCGGGCCTCGGGGAGCAGTTCTTC. Translating gives CASRSLAGLGEQFF. The rearrangement uses TRBV6-1 and TRBJ2-1, with TRBD2 matching 8 bases. Germline-derived CDR1 and CDR2 are MNHNS and SASEGT. The ends lost 6 bases at V and 10 bases at J; junction bases unmatched: 11. CDR3 length: 14 amino acids.

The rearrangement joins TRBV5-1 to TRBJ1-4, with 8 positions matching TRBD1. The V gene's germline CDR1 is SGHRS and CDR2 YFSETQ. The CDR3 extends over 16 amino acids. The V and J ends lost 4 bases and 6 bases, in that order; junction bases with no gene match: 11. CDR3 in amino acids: CASSLGQGVIYEKLFF. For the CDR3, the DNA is TGCGCCAGCAGCCTCGGACAGGGAGTAATTTATGAAAAACTGTTTTTT.

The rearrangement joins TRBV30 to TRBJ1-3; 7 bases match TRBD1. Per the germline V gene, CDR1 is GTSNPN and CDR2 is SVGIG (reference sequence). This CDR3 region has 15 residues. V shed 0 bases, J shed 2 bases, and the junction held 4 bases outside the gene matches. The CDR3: CAWSVGGGPGNTIYF. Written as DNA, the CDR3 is TGTGCCTGGAGTGTCGGAGGGGGCCCTGGAAACACCATATATTTT. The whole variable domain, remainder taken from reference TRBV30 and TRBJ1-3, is SQTIHQWPATLVQPVGSPLSLECTVEGTSNPNLYWYRQAAGRGLQLLFYSVGIGQISSEVPQNLSASRPQDRQFILSSKKLLLSDSGFYLCAWSVGGGPGNTIYFGEGSWLTVV.

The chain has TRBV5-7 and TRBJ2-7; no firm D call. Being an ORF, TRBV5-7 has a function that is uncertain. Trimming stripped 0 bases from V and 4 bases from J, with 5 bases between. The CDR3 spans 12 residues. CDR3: CASSLDGYEQYF. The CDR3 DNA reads TGTGCCAGCAGCTTGGACGGGTACGAGCAGTACTTC.

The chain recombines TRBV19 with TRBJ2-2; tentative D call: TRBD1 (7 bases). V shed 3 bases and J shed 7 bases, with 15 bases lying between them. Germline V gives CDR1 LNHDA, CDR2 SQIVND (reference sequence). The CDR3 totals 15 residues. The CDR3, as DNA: TGTGCCAGTAGTATTGTGGAGGGGGCGGTCGGGGAGCTGTTTTTT. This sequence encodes CASSIVEGAVGELFF.

In DNA, the CDR3 is TGTGCCAGTAGTGTTGGCCCGACAGGCGGATATAATTCACCCCTCCACTTT. Its protein is CASSVGPTGGYNSPLHF. The rearrangement links TRBV19 to TRBJ1-6, with TRBD1 as a possible D gene (6 bases). Germline CDR1 reads LNHDA; CDR2 reads SQIVND (reference sequence). V shed 5 bases and J shed 4 bases, with 18 bases lying between them. This CDR3 has 17 amino acids.

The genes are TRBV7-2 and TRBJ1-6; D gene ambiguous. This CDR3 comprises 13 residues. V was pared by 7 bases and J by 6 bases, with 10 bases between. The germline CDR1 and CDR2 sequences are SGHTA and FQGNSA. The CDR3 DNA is TGTGCCAGCAAAGCGACGGGTAATTCACCCCTCCACTTT. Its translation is CASKATGNSPLHF. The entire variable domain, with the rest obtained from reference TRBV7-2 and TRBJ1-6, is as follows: GAGVSQSPSNKVTEKGKDVELRCDPISGHTALYWYRQSLGQGLEFLIYFQGNSAPDKSGLPSDRFSAERTGGSVSTLTIQRTQQEDSAVYLCASKATGNSPLHFGNGTRLTVT.

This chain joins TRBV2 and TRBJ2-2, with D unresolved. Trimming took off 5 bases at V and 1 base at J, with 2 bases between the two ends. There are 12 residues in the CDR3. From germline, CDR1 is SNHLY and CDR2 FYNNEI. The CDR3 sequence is CASSRNTGELFF. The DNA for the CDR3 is TGTGCCAGCAGTCGGAACACCGGGGAGCTGTTTTTT. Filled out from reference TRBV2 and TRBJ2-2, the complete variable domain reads EPEVTQTPSHQVTQMGQEVILRCVPISNHLYFYWYRQILGQKVEFLVSFYNNEISEKSEIFDDQFSVERPDGSNFTLKIRSTKLEDSAMYFCASSRNTGELFFGEGSRLTVL.

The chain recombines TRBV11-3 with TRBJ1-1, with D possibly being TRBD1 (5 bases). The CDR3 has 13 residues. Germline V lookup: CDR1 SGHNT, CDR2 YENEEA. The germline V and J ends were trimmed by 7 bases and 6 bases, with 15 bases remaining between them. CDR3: CASTRGGDSEAFF. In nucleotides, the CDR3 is TGTGCCAGCACCCGTGGGGGGGACTCTGAAGCTTTCTTT. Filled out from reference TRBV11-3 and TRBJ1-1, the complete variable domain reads EAGVVQSPRYKIIEKKQPVAFWCNPISGHNTLYWYLQNLGQGPELLIRYENEEAVDDSQLPKDRFSAERLKGVDSTLKIQPAELGDSAVYLCASTRGGDSEAFFGQGTRLTVV.

The CDR3 here is CASSSPEAGANTGELFF. The CDR3, as DNA: TGCGCCAGCAGCTCACCCGAGGCAGGGGCTAACACCGGGGAGCTGTTTTTT. The V gene is TRBV5-1, the J gene TRBJ2-2; D might be TRBD1 (6 bases). The CDR3 has 17 amino acids. Germline CDR1 and CDR2: SGHRS and YFSETQ. V dropped 3 bases and J dropped 2 bases, with 17 bases sitting between them.

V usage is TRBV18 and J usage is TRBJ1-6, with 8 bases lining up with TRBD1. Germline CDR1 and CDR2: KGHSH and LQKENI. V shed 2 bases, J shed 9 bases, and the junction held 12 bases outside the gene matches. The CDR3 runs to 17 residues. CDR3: CASSPALDRGRSSPLHF. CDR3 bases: TGTGCCAGCTCACCAGCCCTTGACAGGGGAAGGAGTTCACCCCTCCACTTT.

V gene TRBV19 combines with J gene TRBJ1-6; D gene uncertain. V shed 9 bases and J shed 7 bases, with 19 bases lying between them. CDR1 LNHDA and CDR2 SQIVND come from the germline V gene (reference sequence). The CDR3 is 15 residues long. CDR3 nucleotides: TGTGCCAGCAGTGAGAGGGTTTCCCAGAATTCACCCCTCCACTTT. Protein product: CASSERVSQNSPLHF.

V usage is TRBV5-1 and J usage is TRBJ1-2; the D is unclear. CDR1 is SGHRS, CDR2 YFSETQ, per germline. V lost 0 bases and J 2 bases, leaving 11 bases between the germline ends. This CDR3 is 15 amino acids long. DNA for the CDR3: TGCGCCAGCAGCTTGGGAGGATATCGGAACTATGGCTACACCTTC. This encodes CASSLGGYRNYGYTF.

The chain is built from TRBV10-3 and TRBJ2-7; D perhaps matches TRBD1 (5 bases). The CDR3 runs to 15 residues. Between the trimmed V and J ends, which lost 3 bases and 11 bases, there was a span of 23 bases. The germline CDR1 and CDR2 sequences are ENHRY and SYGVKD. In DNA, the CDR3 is TGTGCCATCAGTGATTTCGGAAACTCACTTGGGGCGGAGTACTTC. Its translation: CAISDFGNSLGAEYF.

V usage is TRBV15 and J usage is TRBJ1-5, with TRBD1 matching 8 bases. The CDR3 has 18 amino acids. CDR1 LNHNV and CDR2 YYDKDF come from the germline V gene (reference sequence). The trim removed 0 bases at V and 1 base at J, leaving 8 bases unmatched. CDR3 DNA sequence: TGTGCCACCAGCAGAGATTATTTGGGACAGGCCAGCAATCAGCCCCAGCATTTT. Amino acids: CATSRDYLGQASNQPQHF.

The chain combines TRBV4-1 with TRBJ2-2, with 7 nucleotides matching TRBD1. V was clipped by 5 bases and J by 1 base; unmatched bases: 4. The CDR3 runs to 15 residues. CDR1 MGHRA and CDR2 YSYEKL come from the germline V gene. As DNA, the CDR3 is TGCGCCAGCAGCAAGGACAGGATGAACACCGGGGAGCTGTTTTTT. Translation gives CASSKDRMNTGELFF.

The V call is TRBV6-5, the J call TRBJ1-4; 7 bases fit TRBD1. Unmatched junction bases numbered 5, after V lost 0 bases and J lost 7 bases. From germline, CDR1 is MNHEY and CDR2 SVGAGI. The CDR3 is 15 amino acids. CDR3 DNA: TGTGCCAGCAGTTACTCTACAGGGGCTACTGAAAAACTGTTTTTT. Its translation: CASSYSTGATEKLFF.

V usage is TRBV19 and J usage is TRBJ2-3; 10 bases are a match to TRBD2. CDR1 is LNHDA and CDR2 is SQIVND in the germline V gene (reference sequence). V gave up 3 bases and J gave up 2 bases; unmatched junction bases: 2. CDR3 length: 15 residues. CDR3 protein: CASSITSGDTDTQYF. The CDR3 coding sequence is TGTGCCAGTAGTATCACTAGCGGGGACACAGATACGCAGTATTTT.

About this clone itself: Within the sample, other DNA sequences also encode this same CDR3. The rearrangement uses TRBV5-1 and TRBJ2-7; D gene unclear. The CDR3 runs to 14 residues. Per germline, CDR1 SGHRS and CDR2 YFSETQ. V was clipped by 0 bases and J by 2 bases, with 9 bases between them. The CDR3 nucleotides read TGCGCCAGCAGCTTGGGGCCCTCTGCCTACGAGCAGTACTTC. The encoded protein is CASSLGPSAYEQYF. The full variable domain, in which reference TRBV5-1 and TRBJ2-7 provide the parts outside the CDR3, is KAGVTQTPRYLIKTRGQQVTLSCSPISGHRSVSWYQQTPGQGLQFLFEYFSETQRNKGNFPGRFSGRQFSNSRSEMNVSTLELGDSALYLCASSLGPSAYEQYFGPGTRLTVT.

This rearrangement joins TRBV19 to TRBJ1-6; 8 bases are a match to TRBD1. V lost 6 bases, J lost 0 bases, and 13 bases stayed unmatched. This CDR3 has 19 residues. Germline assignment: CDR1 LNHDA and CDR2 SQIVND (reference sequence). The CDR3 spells CASRTSRDRNSSYNSPLHF. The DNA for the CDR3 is TGTGCCAGTAGAACGTCCCGGGACAGGAACAGCTCCTATAATTCACCCCTCCACTTT.

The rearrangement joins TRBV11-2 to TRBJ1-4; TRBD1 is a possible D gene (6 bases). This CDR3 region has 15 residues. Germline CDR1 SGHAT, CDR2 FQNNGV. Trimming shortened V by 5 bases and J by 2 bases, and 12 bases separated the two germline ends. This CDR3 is CASSPSTGTNEKLFF. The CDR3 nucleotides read TGTGCCAGCAGCCCCAGCACAGGGACTAATGAAAAACTGTTTTTT.

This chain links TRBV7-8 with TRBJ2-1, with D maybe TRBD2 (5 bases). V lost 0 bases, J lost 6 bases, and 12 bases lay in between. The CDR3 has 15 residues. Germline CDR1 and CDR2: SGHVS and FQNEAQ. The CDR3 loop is CASSLAGGQFNEQFF. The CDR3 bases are TGTGCCAGCAGCTTAGCTGGCGGGCAATTCAATGAGCAGTTCTTC.

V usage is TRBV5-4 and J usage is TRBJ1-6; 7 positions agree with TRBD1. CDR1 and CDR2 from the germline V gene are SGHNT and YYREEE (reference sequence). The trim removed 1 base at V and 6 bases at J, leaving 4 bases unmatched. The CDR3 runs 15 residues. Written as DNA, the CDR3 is TGTGCCAGCAGCTTGCGGTACAGGGGTAATTCACCCCTCCACTTT. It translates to CASSLRYRGNSPLHF.

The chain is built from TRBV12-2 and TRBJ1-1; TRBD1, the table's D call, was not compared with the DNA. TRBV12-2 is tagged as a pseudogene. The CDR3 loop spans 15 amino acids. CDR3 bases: TGTGCAAGTCGCTTACGGACAGGGGGGAACACTGAAGCTTTCTTT. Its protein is CASRLRTGGNTEAFF.

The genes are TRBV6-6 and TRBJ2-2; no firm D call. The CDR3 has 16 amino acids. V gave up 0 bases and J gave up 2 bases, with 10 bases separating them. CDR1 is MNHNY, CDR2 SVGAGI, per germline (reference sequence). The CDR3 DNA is TGTGCCAGCAGTTACTCGGCCATCTTAAACACCGGGGAGCTGTTTTTT. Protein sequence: CASSYSAILNTGELFF.

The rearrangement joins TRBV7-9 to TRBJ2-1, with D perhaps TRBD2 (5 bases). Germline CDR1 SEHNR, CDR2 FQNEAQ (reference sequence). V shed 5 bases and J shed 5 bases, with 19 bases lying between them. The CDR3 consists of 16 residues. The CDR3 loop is CASSDSERDFNNEQFF. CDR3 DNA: TGTGCCAGCAGCGATTCCGAACGGGATTTTAACAATGAGCAGTTCTTC.